This passage covers 7 T cell receptor beta chains from one sample sequenced in a study of T cell responses to AZD1222 COVID-19 vaccine. TCRdb's copy holds only in-frame clones and misses some; the assay was immunoSEQ multiplex PCR. This repertoire shows tens of thousands of clones, around 89% found once; its top ten account for about 28%. Sequencing used peripheral blood, obtained 28 days after the second AZD1222 dose. These receptors were taken from an adult who received the AZD1222 COVID-19 vaccine.

This chain connects TRBV7-2 to TRBJ2-1; a weak D match, TRBD1 (6 bases). Germline CDR1 and CDR2: SGHTA and FQGNSA. Trimming shortened V by 5 bases and J by 9 bases, and 11 bases separated the two germline ends. There are 12 residues in the CDR3. The CDR3 loop is CASSGRGREQFF. CDR3 in DNA: TGTGCCAGCAGCGGCAGGGGTCGTGAGCAGTTCTTC.

The rearrangement links TRBV6-2 or TRBV6-3 to TRBJ2-1; 10 bases are a match to TRBD1. Germline CDR1 reads MNHEY; CDR2 reads SVGEGT. This CDR3 is 15 amino acids long. Unmatched junction bases numbered 5, after V lost 2 bases and J lost 7 bases. CDR3 nucleotides: TGTGCCAGCAGTTACAACCGGGACAGGGGAAATGAGCAGTTCTTC. Its translation: CASSYNRDRGNEQFF.

The V gene is TRBV11-2, the J gene TRBJ2-6; 7 positions agree with TRBD1. The CDR3 sequence is 15 residues long. The V segment lost 2 bases and the J segment 2 bases; nucleotides outside the gene matches: 0. Germline assignment: CDR1 SGHAT and CDR2 FQNNGV. As DNA, the CDR3 is TGTGCCAGCAGCTTACAGGGGGCTGGGGCCAACGTCCTGACTTTC. It encodes CASSLQGAGANVLTF. Drawing the rest from reference TRBV11-2 and TRBJ2-6, the complete variable domain is EAGVAQSPRYKIIEKRQSVAFWCNPISGHATLYWYQQILGQGPKLLIQFQNNGVVDDSQLPKDRFSAERLKGVDSTLKIQPAKLEDSAVYLCASSLQGAGANVLTFGAGSRLTVL.

V usage is TRBV7-2 and J usage is TRBJ2-2; D possibly uses TRBD1 or TRBD2 (5 bases each). The CDR3 is 13 amino acids. CDR1 is SGHTA and CDR2 is FQGNSA in the germline V gene. V was cut by 4 bases and J by 7 bases, with 10 bases left in between. CDR3 nucleotide sequence: TGTGCCAGCAGCTCGGGACGGGACGGGGAGCTGTTTTTT. This encodes CASSSGRDGELFF.

V gene TRBV15 combines with J gene TRBJ2-1; 10 bases fit TRBD2. This CDR3 contains 15 residues. With V trimmed by 1 base and J by 7 bases, 4 bases remained unmatched. Germline lookup yields CDR1 LNHNV and CDR2 YYDKDF (reference sequence). CDR3 DNA sequence: TGTGCCACCAGCAGAGGGGAGCGGGAGGGGAATGAGCAGTTCTTC. Translated: CATSRGEREGNEQFF. The full variable domain, rest sourced from reference TRBV15 and TRBJ2-1, is DAMVIQNPRYQVTQFGKPVTLSCSQTLNHNVMYWYQQKSSQAPKLLFHYYDKDFNNEADTPDNFQSRRPNTSFCFLDIRSPGLGDTAMYLCATSRGEREGNEQFFGPGTRLTVL.

This rearrangement joins TRBV11-1 to TRBJ1-1, with D hard to call. CDR1 is SGHAT, CDR2 FQDESV, per germline (reference sequence). The V and J ends lost 2 bases and 3 bases respectively, with 10 bases between them. The CDR3 extends over 14 amino acids. In nucleotides, the CDR3 is TGTGCCAGCAGCTTATATGCGAGGGACACTGAAGCTTTCTTT. Encoded protein: CASSLYARDTEAFF.

The chain uses TRBV4-1 and TRBJ1-2; D perhaps matches TRBD1 (5 bases). The CDR3 has 15 residues. Germline CDR1 is MGHRA and CDR2 is YSYEKL. V dropped 8 bases and J dropped 6 bases, with 22 bases sitting between them. The DNA of the CDR3 is TGCGCCAGCTCCCATTTCGTTGGGACTCTGGATGGCTACACCTTC. This sequence encodes CASSHFVGTLDGYTF.